This T cell receptor beta chain was identified in a study of T-cell reconstitution after alpha-beta-depleted transplantation in children. Unique molecular identifiers were used to barcode this TCRbeta library. MiXCR was run by TCRdb on the PCR reads, yielding one entry per CDR3 protein. The sample holds about 350,000 distinct CDR3 sequences, about an eighth seen once. The CDR3 is 15 amino acids. Per the germline V gene, CDR1 is SGHNT and CDR2 is YYREEE (reference sequence). Trimming left V 4 bases short and J 1 base short, with 14 bases between. Specimen: PBMCs, collected from the stem cell graft. This chain joins TRBV5-4 and TRBJ1-1; a weak D match, TRBD1 (6 bases). The receptor was derived from a human donor who donated a stem cell graft to a child with Fanconi anemia. CDR3 amino acids: CASSTGTTQNTEAFF. CDR3 nucleotides: TGTGCCAGCAGCACCGGGACAACCCAGAACACTGAAGCTTTCTTT.